The 9 T cell receptor beta chains reported below all come from one sample, sequenced in a study of primary melanoma T cells and metastatic recurrence. Profiling relied on immunoSEQ multiplex PCR, and the TCRdb table lists in-frame clones only, not all of them. This sample has around 790 clones; around three quarters occur once, and the top ten carry around 43%. The sample comprised melanoma tumor tissue. Every receptor here comes from a human donor with melanoma.

The chain employs TRBV19 and TRBJ2-2; TRBD2 might be the D (5 bases). CDR3 length: 14 residues. The V gene's germline CDR1 is LNHDA and CDR2 SQIVND (reference sequence). Trimming cost V 6 bases and J 5 bases, with 13 bases left between them. In DNA form, the CDR3 reads TGTGCCAGTAGGGCGGCGGGTGTTACCGGGGAGCTGTTTTTT. Its protein is CASRAAGVTGELFF.

The rearrangement joins TRBV6-8 to TRBJ2-2; D may be TRBD2 (6 bases). The CDR3 consists of 14 residues. Germline V gene lookup returns CDR1 MNHGY and CDR2 SAAAGT. Deletions cut 5 bases from V and 1 base from J, with 8 bases between. The CDR3 reads CASSSGWNTGELFF. DNA of the CDR3: TGTGCCAGCAGTAGCGGGTGGAACACCGGGGAGCTGTTTTTT.

CDR3 loop: CSVVPGTAKNIQYF. The CDR3 nucleotides are TGCAGCGTAGTACCCGGGACAGCCAAAAACATTCAGTACTTC. V gene TRBV29-1 combines with J gene TRBJ2-4; D assignment may be TRBD1 or TRBD2 (5 bases each). CDR1 SQVTM and CDR2 ANQGSEA come from the germline V gene. Deletions cut 6 bases from V and 0 bases from J, with 12 bases between. The CDR3 is 14 amino acids.

This rearrangement joins TRBV28 to TRBJ2-5; no firm D call. This CDR3 region has 15 residues. V lost 6 bases and J lost 3, with 17 bases in between. Per the germline V gene, CDR1 is MDHEN and CDR2 is SYDVKM. The CDR3 loop reads CASRPSGPGEETQYF. As DNA, the CDR3 is TGTGCCAGCAGACCATCGGGTCCTGGGGAAGAGACCCAGTACTTC. Full variable domain (remainder filled in from reference TRBV28 and TRBJ2-5): DVKVTQSSRYLVKRTGEKVFLECVQDMDHENMFWYRQDPGLGLRLIYFSYDVKMKEKGDIPEGYSVSREKKERFSLILESASTNQTSMYLCASRPSGPGEETQYFGPGTRLLVL.

This chain connects TRBV6-8 to TRBJ1-1; D call uncertain. The V gene's germline CDR1 is MNHGY and CDR2 SAAAGT. Trimming removed 2 bases at V and 4 bases at J, with 11 bases between. CDR3 size: 14 residues. The CDR3: CASSYPTDRTEAFF. DNA for the CDR3: TGTGCCAGCAGTTACCCAACCGACCGCACTGAAGCTTTCTTT.

J is TRBJ2-7 and V is TRBV22-1; the DNA was not used to check the table's D call, TRBD2. TRBV22-1 is given as a pseudogene. The CDR3 covers 18 residues. This CDR3 is CASSEGRGSRSINYEQYV. Written as DNA, the CDR3 is TGTGCCAGCAGTGAAGGGAGAGGCTCCAGATCAATTAATTACGAGCAGTACGTC.

This chain joins TRBV19 and TRBJ1-2, with D possibly matching TRBD1 (5 bases). Germline V CDR1 and CDR2: LNHDA, SQIVND (reference sequence). Trimming shortened V by 0 bases and J by 4 bases, and 12 bases separated the two germline ends. The CDR3 is 15 residues long. CDR3 nucleotide sequence: TGTGCCAGTAGTATAGATTCCGACGGGACCTATGGCTACACCTTC. Its translation is CASSIDSDGTYGYTF.

The V gene is TRBV1, the J gene TRBJ1-6; TRBD1 was called by the table and not checked on the DNA. TRBV1 is marked as a pseudogene. CDR3 size: 17 residues. The chain's CDR3 is CASSQDFVRGEYSPLHF. The CDR3 DNA is TGCGCCAGCAGCCAAGATTTCGTCAGGGGAGAGTACTCACCCCTCCACTTT.

This chain connects TRBV11-3 to TRBJ2-6, with D possibly being TRBD2 (5 bases). Germline V lookup: CDR1 SGHNT, CDR2 YENEEA. V dropped 4 bases and J dropped 4 bases, with 23 bases sitting between them. The CDR3 spans 19 residues. CDR3 in amino acids: CASSSLPDGLTWGANVLTF. DNA for the CDR3: TGTGCCAGCAGCTCTCTCCCTGATGGACTCACGTGGGGGGCCAACGTCCTGACTTTC.